This T cell receptor beta chain is drawn from a study of beta chain features in type 1 diabetes. With 6 bases clipped from V and 5 bases from J, the junction kept 12 bases outside the gene matches. Germline CDR1 reads KGHSH; CDR2 reads LQKENI. The CDR3 has 15 amino acids. This clone was detected only a few times. No antigen is known for it. Of the isolated RNA, all was reverse transcribed, and so the sequenced material was expressed TCRB transcripts. This table comes from immunoSEQ multiplex PCR, and its TCRdb copy is limited to in-frame clones, with some not included. This repertoire shows 280,000 or so clones, approximately 16% found once; its top ten account for 0.015% to 0.019%. Broader study findings: TCRB CDR3s from Type 1 diabetes patients were moderately but significantly shorter in all four CD4+ subsets.

The TCR was taken from a young man with type 1 diabetes. Sequencing was performed on naive CD4+ T cells from blood. The chain is built from TRBV18 and TRBJ1-1, with 7 bases aligning to TRBD1. The CDR3 region has the DNA TGTGCCAGCTCTCCTTTGAGGGACAGTATGACTGAAGCTTTCTTT. Amino acid sequence: CASSPLRDSMTEAFF.